One sample yielded the 25 T cell receptor beta chains listed below, sequenced in a study of cytomegalovirus exposure and HLA in healthy donors. The PCR contained 60 Vbeta and 13 Jbeta primers. Assay: immunoSEQ multiplex PCR; the TCRdb copy retains only in-frame clones and omits some. The repertoire holds some 130,000 clones, with around nine tenths as singletons. The sequencing sample was made of PBMCs. The receptors come from a woman between 25 and 40 years old in good health and CMV-seronegative.

The chain recombines TRBV6-5 with TRBJ2-7; possible D gene TRBD2, 5 bases. V dropped 1 base and J dropped 5 bases, with 9 bases sitting between them. CDR3 size: 13 residues. The germline CDR1 and CDR2 sequences are MNHEY and SVGAGI. The CDR3 sequence: CASSYFTGDEQYF. The CDR3 region has the DNA TGTGCCAGCAGTTACTTTACCGGGGACGAGCAGTACTTC.

Details on this clone: Because the CDR3 is missing its conserved closing phenylalanine or tryptophan, this is likely a read error. V gene TRBV5-4 combines with J gene TRBJ1-6; D is perhaps TRBD1 (6 bases). This CDR3 comprises 16 residues. Germline V CDR1 and CDR2: SGHNT, YYREEE (reference sequence). V was pared by 0 bases and J by 7 bases, with 14 bases between. The CDR3 region is CASSLDPSTGNSPLHL. As DNA, the CDR3 is TGTGCCAGCAGCTTGGACCCCTCTACAGGGAATTCACCCCTCCACCTT.

This clone was detected once. The rearrangement links TRBV7-2 to TRBJ1-2; 10 bases agree with TRBD1. In germline, CDR1 is SGHTA, CDR2 FQGNSA. The CDR3 runs 14 residues. The V segment lost 5 bases and the J segment 2 bases; nucleotides outside the gene matches: 2. The CDR3 here is CASSPDRGNYGYTF. CDR3 nucleotides: TGTGCCAGCAGCCCGGACAGGGGGAACTATGGCTACACCTTC.

This chain joins TRBV4-3 and TRBJ1-2, with 7 nucleotides matching TRBD1. Per germline, CDR1 LGHNA and CDR2 YSLEER. V shed 4 bases, J shed 6 bases, and the junction held 8 bases outside the gene matches. This CDR3 region has 14 residues. CDR3 amino acids: CASSPDRASDGYTF. DNA for the CDR3: TGCGCCAGCAGCCCCGACAGGGCGAGTGATGGCTACACCTTC.

The chain has TRBV6-5 and TRBJ2-7, with 8 nucleotides matching TRBD2. Germline CDR1 MNHEY, CDR2 SVGAGI. There are 15 residues in the CDR3. J was trimmed by 3 bases and V by 3 bases; bases with no gene match: 7. Here the CDR3 reads CASSYPSGGDYEQYF. DNA for the CDR3: TGTGCCAGCAGTTATCCGAGCGGGGGCGACTACGAGCAGTACTTC.

This chain joins TRBV5-5 and TRBJ1-2; 7 bases agree with TRBD1. Germline values: CDR1 SGHKS, CDR2 YYEKEE (reference sequence). Trimming took 0 bases from V and 6 from J; bases not matched to a gene: 11. This CDR3 is 16 amino acids long. DNA of the CDR3: TGTGCCAGCAGCTTGGCGCGAGGGCAGGGGGATAATGGCTACACCTTC. Protein product: CASSLARGQGDNGYTF.

The chain employs TRBV25-1 and TRBJ2-2; 9 nucleotides match TRBD1. J gave up 6 bases and V 2 bases, and 10 bases lay outside the gene matches. Germline CDR1 MGHDK, CDR2 SYGVNS. This CDR3 region has 17 residues. CDR3: CASSEPRDREVPGELFF. CDR3 bases: TGTGCCAGCAGTGAACCCCGGGACAGGGAGGTTCCCGGGGAGCTGTTTTTT.

The chain links TRBV30 to TRBJ2-1; D might be TRBD1 (6 bases). Germline V gene data show CDR1 as GTSNPN and CDR2 as SVGIG (reference sequence). This CDR3 has 12 residues. V lost 6 bases and J 5 bases, leaving 11 bases between the germline ends. The CDR3 loop is CACGQLDNEQFF. The CDR3 DNA reads as TGTGCCTGTGGACAGCTGGACAATGAGCAGTTCTTC.

Only one count was recorded for this clone. The chain joins TRBV19 to TRBJ1-2, with unresolved D. The ends were cut back, 3 bases at V and 3 bases at J, with 11 bases in the middle. The germline CDR1 and CDR2 sequences are LNHDA and SQIVND (reference sequence). The CDR3 runs to 14 residues. The CDR3 loop is CASSIRLSDYGYTF. DNA for the CDR3: TGTGCCAGTAGTATCCGACTCAGTGACTATGGCTACACCTTC.

The rearrangement links TRBV7-3 to TRBJ2-5, with 7 bases fitting TRBD2. The germline V gene has CDR1 SGHTA and CDR2 FQGTGA. The CDR3 runs to 15 residues. V was pared by 2 bases and J by 5 bases, with 8 bases of the junction left unmatched. Here the CDR3 DNA reads TGTGCCAGCAGCTTAGGGGGGAGGGCCCGGGAGACCCAGTACTTC. Translated, it gives CASSLGGRARETQYF.

The V and J genes are TRBV11-2 and TRBJ1-5; D call uncertain. V lost 5 bases to trimming and J lost 6 bases, with 8 bases between them. CDR3 length: 12 residues. Germline V gene sequence: CDR1 SGHAT, CDR2 FQNNGV. CDR3 coding DNA: TGTGCCAGCAGCCACAGCGGTCAGCCCCAGCATTTT. Its translation is CASSHSGQPQHF. Full variable domain (remainder filled in from reference TRBV11-2 and TRBJ1-5): EAGVAQSPRYKIIEKRQSVAFWCNPISGHATLYWYQQILGQGPKLLIQFQNNGVVDDSQLPKDRFSAERLKGVDSTLKIQPAKLEDSAVYLCASSHSGQPQHFGDGTRLSIL.

The rearrangement links TRBV7-9 to TRBJ2-7; D is perhaps TRBD1 (6 bases). The germline gives CDR1 SEHNR, CDR2 FQNEAQ (reference sequence). This CDR3 is 13 amino acids long. Trimming took 5 bases from V and 8 from J, leaving 16 bases between them. The CDR3 nucleotides are TGTGCCAGCAGCCCATTGTGGGGGCCGCAGCAGTACTTC. Translation gives CASSPLWGPQQYF.

This chain joins TRBV28 and TRBJ2-1; 10 bases are a match to TRBD2. The CDR3 loop spans 17 amino acids. Germline V gene lookup returns CDR1 MDHEN and CDR2 SYDVKM. The V and J ends lost 4 bases and 1 base, in that order; junction bases with no gene match: 7. CDR3 sequence (DNA): TGTGCCAGCAGTTCCCCTAGCGGGAGTGGGTCCTACAATGAGCAGTTCTTC. Protein: CASSSPSGSGSYNEQFF.

This chain links TRBV5-1 with TRBJ2-6; TRBD1 is a possible D gene (6 bases). Germline CDR1 reads SGHRS; CDR2 reads YFSETQ. Deletions cut 8 bases from V and 2 bases from J, with 23 bases between. The CDR3 is 18 residues long. CDR3 DNA: TGCGCCAGAAAGGCCGGGACACACCATTTTCCTGGGGCCAACGTCCTGACTTTC. Translating it yields CARKAGTHHFPGANVLTF.

The chain employs TRBV7-8 and TRBJ2-2; 11 bases align to TRBD2. With V trimmed by 4 bases and J by 11 bases, 15 bases remained unmatched. CDR3 length equals 17 residues. Per germline, CDR1 SGHVS and CDR2 FQNEAQ. The CDR3 here is CASSYPSGGLWSGELFF. CDR3 DNA sequence: TGTGCCAGCAGCTACCCTAGCGGGGGGCTTTGGAGTGGAGAGCTGTTTTTT.

This clone has a single count. The chain couples TRBV7-2 to TRBJ2-1, with D possibly TRBD1 on 6 matching bases. The CDR3 has 14 residues. Germline lookup yields CDR1 SGHTA and CDR2 FQGNSA. V was clipped by 7 bases and J by 9 bases, with 19 bases between them. This CDR3 reads CASTPGHRAAEQFF. CDR3 DNA sequence: TGTGCCAGCACCCCGGGACACCGAGCTGCTGAGCAGTTCTTC.

This sequence joins TRBV5-1 and TRBJ2-1; 16 bases align to TRBD2. CDR3 length: 16 amino acids. From germline, CDR1 is SGHRS and CDR2 YFSETQ. V was clipped by 5 bases and J by 6 bases; unmatched bases: 5. DNA for the CDR3: TGCGCCAGCAGGGAAGGGACTAGCGGGAGGGCCAATGAGCAGTTCTTC. It translates to CASREGTSGRANEQFF.

Worth noting for this clone: Germline and junction disagree at one end, which may indicate a read error. V gene TRBV29-1 combines with J gene TRBJ2-3; either TRBD1 or TRBD2 may fit D (5 bases each). In germline, CDR1 is SQVTM, CDR2 ANQGSEA. The CDR3 is 14 residues long. This CDR3 is CSVEEGQGVDTQYF. As DNA, the CDR3 is TGCAGCGTCGAAGAGGGGCAAGGGGTTGATACGCAGTATTTT.

The chain uses TRBV6-5 and TRBJ1-2; D perhaps matches TRBD1 (6 bases). Trimming cost V 0 bases and J 3 bases, with 14 bases left between them. The CDR3 consists of 16 residues. Germline CDR1 MNHEY, CDR2 SVGAGI. The CDR3, as DNA: TGTGCCAGCAGTTACTCGGGGACATACCTCTACTATGGCTACACCTTC. This encodes CASSYSGTYLYYGYTF.

V and J are TRBV4-3 and TRBJ1-5; D remains ambiguous. Trimming pared 1 base from V and 4 bases from J, leaving 14 bases between. This CDR3 region has 16 residues. The germline V gene encodes CDR1 LGHNA and CDR2 YSLEER. The CDR3 protein is CASSQGYRIGNQPQHF. The CDR3 nucleotides are TGCGCCAGCAGCCAAGGTTACAGAATCGGAAATCAGCCCCAGCATTTT.

This clone was detected once. V gene TRBV19 combines with J gene TRBJ1-1; D uncertain. The CDR3 runs 14 residues. Trimming removed 3 bases at V and 3 bases at J, with 11 bases between. Germline CDR1 LNHDA, CDR2 SQIVND (reference sequence). The CDR3 DNA sequence: TGTGCCAGTAGTATGACCGGGAGGCACACTGAAGCTTTCTTT. Protein product: CASSMTGRHTEAFF.

CDR3 bases: TGTGCCTGGAGTACAGGTTCTTTCACTGAAGCTTTCTTT. As protein: CAWSTGSFTEAFF. V and J are TRBV30 and TRBJ1-1, with D possibly being TRBD1 (5 bases). The germline CDR1 and CDR2 sequences are GTSNPN and SVGIG (reference sequence). V lost 2 bases to trimming and J lost 4 bases, with 11 bases between them. This CDR3 contains 13 residues.

The table lists this clone with a few counts. This chain links TRBV2 with TRBJ1-6; D might be TRBD1 (5 bases). V was shortened by 3 bases and J by 10 bases, with 10 bases between the two germline ends. CDR1 is SNHLY, CDR2 FYNNEI, per germline. The CDR3 totals 13 residues. The CDR3 DNA reads as TGTGCCAGCAGTGACAGGGAAGGGTCACCCCTCCACTTT. This gives the protein CASSDREGSPLHF.

V usage is TRBV6-6 and J usage is TRBJ2-1; D may be TRBD2 (7 bases). Deletions cut 2 bases from V and 2 bases from J, with 10 bases between. Germline CDR1 is MNHNY and CDR2 is SVGAGI (reference sequence). The CDR3 sequence is 15 residues long. CDR3 region: CASSYGGGAYNEQFF. CDR3 bases: TGTGCCAGCAGTTACGGGGGGGGCGCCTACAATGAGCAGTTCTTC.

The CDR3 nucleotides are TGTGCCTGGAGAACCGGGACAGGCGCGTTCCAAGAGACCCAGTACTTC. Translating it yields CAWRTGTGAFQETQYF. The chain employs TRBV30 and TRBJ2-5, with TRBD1 matching over 8 bases. This CDR3 has 16 residues. The V and J ends lost 3 bases and 1 base, in that order; junction bases with no gene match: 10. Germline CDR1 and CDR2: GTSNPN and SVGIG (reference sequence).